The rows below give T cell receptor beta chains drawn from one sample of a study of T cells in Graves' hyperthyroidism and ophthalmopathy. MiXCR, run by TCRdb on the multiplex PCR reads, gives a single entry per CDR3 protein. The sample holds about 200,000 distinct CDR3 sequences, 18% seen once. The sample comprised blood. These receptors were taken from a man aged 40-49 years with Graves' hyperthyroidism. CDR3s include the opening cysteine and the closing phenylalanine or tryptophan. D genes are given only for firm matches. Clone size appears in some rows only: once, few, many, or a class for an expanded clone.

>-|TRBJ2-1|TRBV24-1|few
CATSGRQGYNEQFF
TGTGCCACCAGTGGAAGGCAGGGCTACAATGAGCAGTTCTTC
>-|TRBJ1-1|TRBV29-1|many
CSVVSAAGGNTEAFF
TGCAGCGTGGTATCGGCCGCTGGGGGGAACACTGAAGCTTTCTTT
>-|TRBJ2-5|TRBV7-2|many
CASSLQGGQETQYF
TGTGCCAGCAGCCTACAGGGGGGGCAAGAGACCCAGTACTTC
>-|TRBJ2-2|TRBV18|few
CASSPIGTLNTGELFF
TGTGCCAGCTCACCTATTGGGACACTGAACACCGGGGAGCTGTTTTTT
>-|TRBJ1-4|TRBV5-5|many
CASSLAPLSTNEKLFF
TGTGCCAGCAGCTTGGCCCCCCTATCAACTAATGAAAAACTGTTTTTT
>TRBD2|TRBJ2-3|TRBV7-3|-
CASSLAGVPPEQYF
TGTGCCAGCAGCTTAGCGGGAGTCCCCCCTGAGCAGTATTTT
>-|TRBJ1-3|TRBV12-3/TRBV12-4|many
CASSTLRGNTIYF
TGTGCCAGCAGTACCCTACGGGGAAACACCATATATTTT
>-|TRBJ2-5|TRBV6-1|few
CASSEAWETQYF
TGTGCCAGCAGTGAAGCTTGGGAGACCCAGTACTTC
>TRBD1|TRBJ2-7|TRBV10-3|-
CAITRTGNEQYF
TGTGCCATCACCCGGACAGGGAACGAGCAGTACTTC
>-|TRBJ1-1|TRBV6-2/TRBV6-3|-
CASSYSQGWTEAFF
TGTGCCAGCAGTTACTCCCAGGGTTGGACTGAAGCTTTCTTT
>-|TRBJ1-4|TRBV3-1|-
CASSPRTQGTTNEKLFF
TGTGCCAGCTCGCCTAGGACACAGGGAACAACTAATGAAAAACTGTTTTTT
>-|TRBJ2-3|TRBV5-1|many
CASSWNLADTQYF
TGCGCCAGCAGCTGGAACCTTGCAGATACGCAGTATTTT
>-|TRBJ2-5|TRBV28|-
CASSSTPPRGDWTQYF
TGTGCCAGCAGTTCCACCCCGCCAAGGGGTGATTGGACCCAGTACTTC
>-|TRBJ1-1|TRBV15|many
CATSSPRNTEAFF
TGTGCCACCAGCAGTCCACGGAACACTGAAGCTTTCTTT
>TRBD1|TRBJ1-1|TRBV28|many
CASSLQQGKAEAFF
TGTGCCAGCAGTCTACAACAGGGGAAGGCTGAAGCTTTCTTT
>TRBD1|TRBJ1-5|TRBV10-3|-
CAISDVVKGAGQPQHF
TGTGCCATCAGTGATGTGGTAAAGGGGGCTGGTCAGCCCCAGCATTTT
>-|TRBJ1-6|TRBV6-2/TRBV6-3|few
CASLTSTVDNSPLHF
TGTGCCAGCCTAACCTCGACGGTAGATAATTCACCCCTCCACTTT
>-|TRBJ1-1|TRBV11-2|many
CASSLAVFGASTEAFF
TGTGCCAGCAGCTTAGCGGTATTTGGGGCGAGCACTGAAGCTTTCTTT
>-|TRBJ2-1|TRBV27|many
CASSLQGWGPYNEQFF
TGTGCCAGCAGCCTCCAGGGGTGGGGACCATACAATGAGCAGTTCTTC
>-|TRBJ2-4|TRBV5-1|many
CASSLEGFQNIQYF
TGCGCCAGCAGCTTGGAAGGTTTTCAAAACATTCAGTACTTC
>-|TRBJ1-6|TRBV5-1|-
CASSLSTDSPLHF
TGCGCCAGCAGCTTGAGTACAGATTCACCCCTCCACTTT
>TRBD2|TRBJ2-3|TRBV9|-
CASSALAGAETDTQYF
TGTGCCAGCAGCGCCTTAGCGGGGGCGGAAACAGATACGCAGTATTTT
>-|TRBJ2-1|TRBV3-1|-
CASSQDGGLGNEQFF
TGTGCCAGCAGCCAAGACGGGGGCCTGGGTAATGAGCAGTTCTTC
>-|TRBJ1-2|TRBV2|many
CASSGTNYGYTF
TGTGCCAGCAGTGGGACAAACTATGGCTACACCTTC
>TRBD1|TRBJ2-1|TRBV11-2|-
CASSRDRGMNEQFF
TGTGCCAGCAGCCGGGACAGGGGGATGAATGAGCAGTTCTTC
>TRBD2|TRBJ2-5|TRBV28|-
CASTSLGGGLETQYF
TGTGCCAGCACTAGTTTGGGCGGGGGTTTGGAGACCCAGTACTTC
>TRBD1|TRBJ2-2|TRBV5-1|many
CASSRLGQGAAGELFF
TGCGCCAGCAGCAGACTGGGACAGGGGGCCGCCGGGGAGCTGTTTTTT
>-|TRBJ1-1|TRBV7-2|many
CASSPGRLNTEAFF
TGTGCCAGCAGCCCCGGACGGTTGAACACTGAAGCTTTCTTT
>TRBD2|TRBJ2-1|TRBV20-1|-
CSATTSGGAYNEQFF
TGCAGTGCTACGACTAGCGGGGGGGCCTACAATGAGCAGTTCTTC
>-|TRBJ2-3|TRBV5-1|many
CASSPYPQADTQYF
TGCGCCAGCAGCCCATATCCACAGGCGGATACGCAGTATTTT
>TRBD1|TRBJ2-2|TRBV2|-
CASSAGTGNTGELFF
TGTGCCAGCAGTGCCGGGACAGGGAACACCGGGGAGCTGTTTTTT
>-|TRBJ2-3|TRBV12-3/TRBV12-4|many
CASSSATDTQYF
TGTGCCAGCAGTTCAGCCACAGATACGCAGTATTTT
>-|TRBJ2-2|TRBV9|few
CASSLMTGRRTGELFF
TGTGCCAGCAGCCTAATGACAGGACGTAGGACCGGGGAGCTGTTTTTT